A single T cell receptor (beta chain) is shown here with its context. Antigen unknown. Germline values: CDR1 SQVTM, CDR2 ANQGSEA. The length of the CDR3 is 14 residues. V lost 4 bases to trimming and J lost 5 bases; unmatched junction nucleotides: 5. These data originate in a study of OX40 agonist ivuxolimab in advanced cancers. Blood got drawn at baseline, again on cycle 4 day 1, and then on cycle 7 day 1. General study points: At 0.1 to 3.0 mg/kg and by week 6, clonal expansion occurred in CD4+ and CD8+ blood T cells.

Here immunoSEQ multiplex PCR was the method, and the copy in TCRdb shows in-frame clones only, minus some. The repertoire has about 71,000 clones, 84% of them found once; the top ten carry roughly 0.8%. This receptor was identified in an adult with an advanced solid tumor such as melanoma, head and neck, liver or kidney cancer. The starting material was CD4+ or CD8+ T cells sorted from blood, obtained in a trial of the OX40 agonist ivuxolimab. The V and J genes are TRBV29-1 and TRBJ2-1, with TRBD2 matching over 10 bases. CDR3 nucleotide sequence: TGCAGCGTTGTGTCTAGCGGGAGCAACAATGAGCAGTTCTTC. Its translation: CSVVSSGSNNEQFF.